Below, 22 T cell receptor beta chains from the same sample are listed, as sequenced in a study of cytomegalovirus exposure and HLA in healthy donors. The PCR ran on 60 Vbeta and 13 Jbeta primers. TCRdb's table, derived via immunoSEQ multiplex PCR, lists solely in-frame clones and lacks some. The data hold some 200,000 clones, with over 60% observed a single time. The sequenced sample consisted of PBMCs. These receptors all come from a woman between 50 and 59 years old in good health and CMV-seronegative.

The chain uses TRBV9 and TRBJ2-1; no definite D call. This CDR3 comprises 13 residues. From germline, CDR1 is SGDLS and CDR2 YYNGEE. V was shortened by 1 base and J by 4 bases, with 6 bases between the two germline ends. CDR3 amino acids: CASSVLSYNEQFF. CDR3 bases: TGTGCCAGCAGCGTATTGTCATACAATGAGCAGTTCTTC.

V usage is TRBV25-1 and J usage is TRBJ2-1; 15 bases map to TRBD2. The CDR3 length is 16 residues. Germline CDR1 and CDR2: MGHDK and SYGVNS. V lost 5 bases to trimming and J lost 10 bases; unmatched junction nucleotides: 9. For the CDR3, the DNA is TGTGCCAGCAGTCTGCGGACTAGCGGGGGGGCTGGGGAGCAGTTCTTC. Amino acid sequence: CASSLRTSGGAGEQFF.

This chain uses TRBV4-2 with TRBJ2-7; 11 bases are shared with TRBD2. The CDR3 spans 20 residues. Trimming at V came to 2 bases and at J to 1 base, leaving 16 bases not matched to a gene. From germline, CDR1 is LGHNA and CDR2 YNFKEQ. The CDR3 sequence: CASSQSTSPQTSGVSYEQYF. Here the CDR3 DNA reads TGTGCCAGCAGCCAATCAACCTCCCCTCAGACTAGCGGGGTATCCTACGAGCAGTACTTC.

The rearrangement uses TRBV28 and TRBJ1-1; D might be TRBD1 (6 bases). With 5 bases removed from V and 1 base from J, the gap between germline ends came to 14 bases. The CDR3 is 15 residues long. The germline V gene has CDR1 MDHEN and CDR2 SYDVKM. The CDR3 bases are TGTGCCAGCAGTCCCCCCCGAGGGGGGAACACTGAAGCTTTCTTT. This translates into CASSPPRGGNTEAFF.

The V call is TRBV19, the J call TRBJ2-5; tentatively, D is TRBD1 (5 bases). There are 13 residues in the CDR3. V was clipped by 7 bases and J by 5 bases, with 14 bases between them. The V gene's germline CDR1 is LNHDA and CDR2 SQIVND (reference sequence). CDR3 coding DNA: TGTGCCAGTATGCCAGGGTCTAGGGAGACCCAGTACTTC. Translating gives CASMPGSRETQYF.

The V call is TRBV27, the J call TRBJ2-2, with no clear D. Trimming took 2 bases from V and 8 from J, leaving 6 bases between them. The length of the CDR3 is 12 residues. Germline CDR1 and CDR2: MNHEY and SMNVEV (reference sequence). The CDR3: CASSLPVGELFF. DNA of the CDR3: TGTGCCAGCAGTTTACCCGTTGGGGAGCTGTTTTTT.

J is TRBJ2-7 and V is TRBV21-1; the D call in the table, TRBD2, was not verified against the DNA. TRBV21-1 counts as a pseudogene. The CDR3 covers 16 residues. CDR3 in DNA: TGTGCCAGCAGCAGGGGGGGGAGCGGGTCTACCTACGAGCAGTACTTC. Residues: CASSRGGSGSTYEQYF.

This chain uses TRBV18 with TRBJ2-7, with 8 bases identical to TRBD1. Germline CDR1 is KGHSH and CDR2 is LQKENI. Trimming took 3 bases from V and 2 from J; bases not matched to a gene: 3. The length of the CDR3 is 14 residues. The DNA for the CDR3 is TGTGCCAGCTCACCGGGACAGGAAGCCTACGAGCAGTACTTC. This sequence encodes CASSPGQEAYEQYF.

This rearrangement joins TRBV28 to TRBJ2-7; D ambiguous. The CDR3 sequence is 11 residues long. With 7 bases removed from V and 2 bases from J, the gap between germline ends came to 6 bases. The V gene's germline CDR1 is MDHEN and CDR2 SYDVKM. The CDR3 nucleotides read TGTGCCAGCAATACAGCCTACGAGCAGTACTTC. It codes for CASNTAYEQYF.

The gene calls are TRBV5-4 and TRBJ2-7; TRBD2 might be the D (5 bases). V lost 4 bases and J 3 bases, leaving 14 bases between the germline ends. Germline CDR1 SGHNT, CDR2 YYREEE (reference sequence). The CDR3 loop spans 14 amino acids. CDR3 sequence (DNA): TGTGCCAGCAGCCTTACGGAGGTCGGCTACGAGCAGTACTTC. This translates into CASSLTEVGYEQYF.

V gene TRBV30 combines with J gene TRBJ2-5; 8 bases match TRBD1. Germline CDR1 GTSNPN, CDR2 SVGIG (reference sequence). This CDR3 region has 12 residues. With V trimmed by 7 bases and J by 5 bases, 6 bases remained unmatched. CDR3 bases: TGTGCCTCAACAAGGACAGGGGAGACCCAGTACTTC. It yields the protein CASTRTGETQYF.

The chain employs TRBV18 and TRBJ2-7; 7 bases align to TRBD2. The germline gives CDR1 KGHSH, CDR2 LQKENI. Trimming cost V 6 bases and J 5 bases; bases outside gene matches: 7. The CDR3 runs 13 residues. CDR3 nucleotide sequence: TGTGCCAGCTCTCGGGGAGGGATGGACGAGCAGTACTTC. This codes for CASSRGGMDEQYF.

This chain joins TRBV29-1 and TRBJ2-1; 14 bases map to TRBD2. From germline, CDR1 is SQVTM and CDR2 ANQGSEA. CDR3 size: 16 residues. With V trimmed by 1 base and J by 8 bases, 7 bases remained unmatched. Here the CDR3 DNA reads TGCAGCGTTGAAGGAGGCGGGACTAGCGGGAGCCATGAGCAGTTCTTC. The encoded protein is CSVEGGGTSGSHEQFF.

As DNA, the CDR3 is TGTGCCAGCAGCCAACAGGGCTTGAAACGGACCCAGTACTTC. Translation gives CASSQQGLKRTQYF. The chain combines TRBV13 with TRBJ2-5; weak D call: TRBD1 (6 bases). CDR3 size: 14 residues. Between the trimmed V and J ends, which lost 5 bases and 7 bases, there was a span of 17 bases. Germline V gene data show CDR1 as PRHDT and CDR2 as FYEKMQ (reference sequence).

A single count supports this clone. The chain is built from TRBV7-2 and TRBJ1-2; TRBD1 agrees at 8 bases. This CDR3 region has 13 residues. Germline V CDR1 and CDR2: SGHTA, FQGNSA. The V segment lost 5 bases and the J segment 9 bases; nucleotides outside the gene matches: 8. CDR3 coding DNA: TGTGCCAGCAGCGCCCAGGGGGCTGGGAGCTACACCTTC. Amino acid sequence: CASSAQGAGSYTF.

This chain uses TRBV6-5 with TRBJ1-2; D may be TRBD1 (6 bases). The germline V and J ends were trimmed by 0 bases and 3 bases, with 11 bases remaining between them. Germline lookup yields CDR1 MNHEY and CDR2 SVGAGI. This CDR3 region has 15 residues. CDR3 amino acids: CASSYSRGGYYGYTF. CDR3 sequence (DNA): TGTGCCAGCAGTTACTCGAGAGGGGGTTACTATGGCTACACCTTC.

This clone has only one observation. This chain uses TRBV15 with TRBJ2-7; possibly TRBD1 for D (5 bases). Trimming stripped 0 bases from V and 2 bases from J, with 14 bases between. CDR1 and CDR2 from the germline V gene are LNHNV and YYDKDF (reference sequence). The length of the CDR3 is 16 residues. The CDR3 DNA reads as TGTGCCACCAGCAGAGATTCCCCCCCCAGGGCCTACGAGCAGTACTTC. Its protein product is CATSRDSPPRAYEQYF. The complete variable domain, with remaining parts taken from reference TRBV15 and TRBJ2-7, reads DAMVIQNPRYQVTQFGKPVTLSCSQTLNHNVMYWYQQKSSQAPKLLFHYYDKDFNNEADTPDNFQSRRPNTSFCFLDIRSPGLGDTAMYLCATSRDSPPRAYEQYFGPGTRLTVT.

This chain joins TRBV28 and TRBJ1-5, with D possibly TRBD1 on 6 matching bases. The CDR3 spans 16 residues. Trimming removed 2 bases at V and 4 bases at J, with 15 bases between. Germline CDR1 is MDHEN and CDR2 is SYDVKM. CDR3 sequence: CASSLGMAGENQPQHF. CDR3 nucleotide sequence: TGTGCCAGCAGTTTAGGTATGGCAGGGGAGAATCAGCCCCAGCATTTT.

V gene TRBV7-2 combines with J gene TRBJ1-4; TRBD1 agrees at 12 bases. This CDR3 region has 17 residues. The ends lost 4 bases at V and 7 bases at J; junction bases unmatched: 10. Germline V CDR1 and CDR2: SGHTA, FQGNSA. CDR3 sequence (DNA): TGTGCCAGCAGCTCCCGGGACAGGGGGCTATTAAGTGAAAAACTGTTTTTT. It translates to CASSSRDRGLLSEKLFF. The variable domain in full, completed from reference TRBV7-2 and TRBJ1-4, reads GAGVSQSPSNKVTEKGKDVELRCDPISGHTALYWYRQSLGQGLEFLIYFQGNSAPDKSGLPSDRFSAERTGGSVSTLTIQRTQQEDSAVYLCASSSRDRGLLSEKLFFGSGTQLSVL.

The sample holds one count of this clone. The rearrangement uses TRBV5-6 and TRBJ2-3; 7 bases line up with TRBD2. CDR1 and CDR2 (germline): SGHDT, YYEEEE. The V segment lost 5 bases and the J segment 0 bases; nucleotides outside the gene matches: 6. This CDR3 has 15 amino acids. This CDR3 reads CASSPLASSTDTQYF. The CDR3 DNA follows: TGTGCCAGCAGTCCACTAGCGTCTAGCACAGATACGCAGTATTTT.

The chain links TRBV28 to TRBJ1-4, with 11 bases matching TRBD1. This CDR3 is 13 amino acids long. J gave up 10 bases and V 5 bases, and 3 bases lay outside the gene matches. The germline V gene encodes CDR1 MDHEN and CDR2 SYDVKM. This chain's CDR3 is CASSGGTGGKLFF. CDR3 DNA sequence: TGTGCCAGCAGTGGTGGGACAGGGGGAAAACTGTTTTTT.

V and J are TRBV7-3 and TRBJ2-1; D unresolved. The CDR3 consists of 16 residues. Germline V gene lookup returns CDR1 SGHTA and CDR2 FQGTGA. The V end lost 2 bases, the J end lost 7 bases, and 18 bases lay between the germline ends. In DNA, the CDR3 is TGTGCCAGCAGCTTAGCTTCTCGCAGACATCCTAATGAGCAGTTCTTC. Translation gives CASSLASRRHPNEQFF.